The next 15 T cell receptor beta chains were all read from a single sample in a study of vaccination and CD4 T cells after COVID-19 (dated by TCRdb to between 2021 and 2023). The library came from PCR. Sequencing used an Illumina iSeq 100. TCR sequencing of DNA from cultured CD4+ T cells used the Oncomine TCR Beta short-read assay at the Johns Hopkins FTIC core. The public reads were reanalyzed by TCRdb: fastp trimming at Q25, MiXCR alignment, in-frame beta chains only. Every distinct CDR3 protein forms one entry, paired with its most common genes and DNA. The sample contains about 24,000 distinct CDR3 sequences, about 42% of them found a single time. Of the sample, about 4% falls within the top ten clones. Their recognized antigens are unknown. The time point label on this specimen signifies: late sampling 161 to 241 days after vaccination in three convalescent patients. The sample's treatment or condition label, in plain terms: approximately nine-day PBMC culture with coronavirus spike peptide pools or control peptides (ViraFEST assay).

The sample consisted of CD4+ T cells from blood, cultured in vitro, taken about 7 months after SARS-CoV-2 vaccination. Source of these receptors: a human donor who had recovered from COVID-19.

In this sample, this clonotype turned up a few times. CDR3 DNA sequence: TGTGCCACCAGCATCCGTGGGGGAAAGGGAGCCTATAATTCACCCCTCCACTTT. Translated: CATSIRGGKGAYNSPLHF. The V and J genes are TRBV15 and TRBJ1-6; possible D gene TRBD1, 5 bases. CDR1 is LNHNV, CDR2 YYDKDF, per germline (reference sequence). The CDR3 length is 18 residues. V was cut by 4 bases and J by 2 bases, with 18 bases left in between.

This chain connects TRBV20-1 to TRBJ2-7; 8 bases are a match to TRBD2. The CDR3 sequence is 15 residues long. V gave up 3 bases and J gave up 3 bases; unmatched junction bases: 10. The germline V gene has CDR1 DFQATT and CDR2 SNEGSKA (reference sequence). CDR3 in amino acids: CSASPPGTSGYEQYF. CDR3 nucleotide sequence: TGCAGTGCTAGCCCCCCCGGGACTAGTGGCTACGAGCAGTACTTC.

This sequence joins TRBV6-1 and TRBJ1-1; D call uncertain. Trimming shortened V by 6 bases and J by 1 base, and 9 bases separated the two germline ends. CDR3 length: 13 residues. Germline V gene data show CDR1 as MNHNS and CDR2 as SASEGT. The CDR3 coding sequence is TGTGCCAGCAGCCCCGGGTCGAACACTGAAGCTTTCTTT. Encoded protein: CASSPGSNTEAFF.

The V and J genes are TRBV20-1 and TRBJ2-3; perhaps TRBD1 as D (6 bases). The V end lost 6 bases, the J end lost 3 bases, and 16 bases lay between the germline ends. The CDR3 is 14 amino acids. CDR1 and CDR2 from the germline V gene are DFQATT and SNEGSKA (reference sequence). This CDR3 is CSADRDIGTDTQYF. The CDR3 DNA sequence: TGCAGTGCGGACCGGGACATCGGTACAGATACGCAGTATTTT.

This chain joins TRBV20-1 and TRBJ1-2; D not resolved. This CDR3 region has 13 residues. Trimming took 0 bases from V and 8 from J, leaving 13 bases between them. The V gene's germline CDR1 is DFQATT and CDR2 SNEGSKA (reference sequence). Written as DNA, the CDR3 is TGCAGTGCTAGAGATTCGCGACTGATCGGCTACACCTTC. This codes for CSARDSRLIGYTF.

There are a few counts of this clonotype. The chain links TRBV28 to TRBJ1-6; D is unresolved. Germline V gene data show CDR1 as MDHEN and CDR2 as SYDVKM. Trimming stripped 7 bases from V and 10 bases from J, with 14 bases between. The CDR3 extends over 13 amino acids. CDR3 coding DNA: TGTGCCAGCAAAAGTGTAACGGGGTCACCCCTCCACTTT. Encoded protein: CASKSVTGSPLHF.

This clonotype occurred a few times. V is TRBV7-8 and J is TRBJ2-3, with 9 bases identical to TRBD1. The CDR3 is made up of 14 amino acids. Unmatched junction bases numbered 1, after V lost 5 bases and J lost 1 base. From germline, CDR1 is SGHVS and CDR2 FQNEAQ. The CDR3 loop is CASSRDRGTDTQYF. CDR3 nucleotide sequence: TGTGCCAGCAGCCGGGACAGGGGCACAGATACGCAGTATTTT.

This chain uses TRBV6-5 with TRBJ2-3, with D perhaps TRBD2 (5 bases). CDR3 length: 14 amino acids. From germline, CDR1 is MNHEY and CDR2 SVGAGI. The ends were cut back, 0 bases at V and 1 base at J, with 5 bases in the middle. The CDR3 sequence is CASSYSSGTDTQYF. As DNA, the CDR3 is TGTGCCAGCAGTTACTCTAGCGGCACAGATACGCAGTATTTT.

This chain joins TRBV28 and TRBJ2-5, with a possible D match to TRBD1 (6 bases). Looked up from germline, CDR1 is MDHEN and CDR2 is SYDVKM. The CDR3 is 14 amino acids. Trimming pared 6 bases from V and 0 bases from J, leaving 11 bases between. The CDR3 here is CASSQQGYQETQYF. CDR3 bases: TGTGCCAGCAGCCAGCAGGGGTACCAAGAGACCCAGTACTTC. Complete variable domain (other parts from reference TRBV28 and TRBJ2-5): DVKVTQSSRYLVKRTGEKVFLECVQDMDHENMFWYRQDPGLGLRLIYFSYDVKMKEKGDIPEGYSVSREKKERFSLILESASTNQTSMYLCASSQQGYQETQYFGPGTRLLVL.

This clonotype appeared a few times. The V call is TRBV20-1, the J call TRBJ1-2; TRBD1 matches at 8 bases. Germline CDR1 is DFQATT and CDR2 is SNEGSKA (reference sequence). V lost 6 bases and J lost 4; bases outside the gene matches: 10. The CDR3 is made up of 14 amino acids. CDR3 DNA sequence: TGCAGTGCATACCCTCAGGGGGCTGGCTATGGCTACACCTTC. This translates into CSAYPQGAGYGYTF.

The V call is TRBV20-1, the J call TRBJ2-3, with 7 bases aligning to TRBD2. The CDR3 runs to 15 residues. V lost 0 bases to trimming and J lost 4 bases; unmatched junction nucleotides: 7. Germline assignment: CDR1 DFQATT and CDR2 SNEGSKA (reference sequence). For the CDR3, the DNA is TGCAGTGCTAGAGATTTCGGCGGGAGTCCAGATACGCAGTATTTT. It translates to CSARDFGGSPDTQYF.

This sequence joins TRBV28 and TRBJ2-2; D unclear. CDR1 and CDR2 (germline): MDHEN, SYDVKM. Trimming cost V 4 bases and J 1 base, with 13 bases left between them. This CDR3 has 16 amino acids. DNA of the CDR3: TGTGCCAGCAGTTCCCGGGCCGTACTGAACACCGGGGAGCTGTTTTTT. The encoded protein is CASSSRAVLNTGELFF.

This clonotype has more than one count but fewer than ten. This rearrangement joins TRBV7-2 to TRBJ1-5; 8 bases match TRBD1. V trimming: 1 base; J trimming: 5 bases; junction bases outside the gene matches: 4. This CDR3 is 15 amino acids long. Per the germline V gene, CDR1 is SGHTA and CDR2 is FQGNSA. The CDR3 coding sequence is TGTGCCAGCAGCTTAGTGGCAGGGGGCTATCAGCCCCAGCATTTT. It yields the protein CASSLVAGGYQPQHF.

The CDR3 bases are TGCAGTGCTAGCAAGGGAATTGCGGGCTCCTACGAGCAGTACTTC. It codes for CSASKGIAGSYEQYF. This chain links TRBV20-1 with TRBJ2-7, with D possibly TRBD2 on 5 matching bases. Trimming stripped 3 bases from V and 0 bases from J, with 15 bases between. Germline V gene sequence: CDR1 DFQATT, CDR2 SNEGSKA (reference sequence). The length of the CDR3 is 15 residues.

V usage is TRBV7-2 and J usage is TRBJ2-7, with D perhaps matching TRBD2 (5 bases). This CDR3 is 15 amino acids long. Germline lookup yields CDR1 SGHTA and CDR2 FQGNSA. The V end lost 1 base, the J end lost 0 bases, and 10 bases lay between the germline ends. In DNA, the CDR3 is TGTGCCAGCAGCTTAGAAGAGGGCAGCTCCTACGAGCAGTACTTC. Translation gives CASSLEEGSSYEQYF.